Below are 29 T cell receptor beta chains sequenced from a single sample in a study of response to subunit inactivated influenza vaccine. One entry per CDR3 protein results from TCRdb running MiXCR on the RT-PCR reads. The profile shows about 480,000 distinct CDR3 sequences, around 25% of them singletons. The input for sequencing was CD4+ T cells sorted from PBMCs, taken 5 to 6 days after vaccination. The receptor set was obtained from a man aged 45-65 years who received an inactivated influenza vaccine.

This clonotype was counted between two and nine times. The gene calls are TRBV7-2 and TRBJ2-2; D call uncertain. This CDR3 region has 16 residues. Trimming shortened V by 5 bases and J by 0 bases, and 13 bases separated the two germline ends. The germline V gene has CDR1 SGHTA and CDR2 FQGNSA. CDR3 bases: TGTGCCAGCAGCCCGATATCCTCCCCGAACACCGGGGAGCTGTTTTTT. Encoded protein: CASSPISSPNTGELFF. The full variable domain, in which reference TRBV7-2 and TRBJ2-2 provide the parts outside the CDR3, is GAGVSQSPSNKVTEKGKDVELRCDPISGHTALYWYRQSLGQGLEFLIYFQGNSAPDKSGLPSDRFSAERTGGSVSTLTIQRTQQEDSAVYLCASSPISSPNTGELFFGEGSRLTVL.

The chain is built from TRBV5-1 and TRBJ2-3, with D perhaps matching TRBD1 (6 bases). Trimming cost V 1 base and J 8 bases, with 14 bases left between them. The CDR3 has 14 residues. Germline assignment: CDR1 SGHRS and CDR2 YFSETQ. The CDR3 nucleotides are TGCGCCAGCAGCTTGCGACAGGCGGGTGGTACGCAGTATTTT. This sequence encodes CASSLRQAGGTQYF. Combining the CDR3 with reference TRBV5-1 and TRBJ2-3 gives the whole variable domain KAGVTQTPRYLIKTRGQQVTLSCSPISGHRSVSWYQQTPGQGLQFLFEYFSETQRNKGNFPGRFSGRQFSNSRSEMNVSTLELGDSALYLCASSLRQAGGTQYFGPGTRLTVL.

This CDR3 is CSARDPQREWNNEQFF. In DNA form, the CDR3 reads TGCAGTGCTAGAGATCCCCAGCGGGAGTGGAACAATGAGCAGTTCTTC. The chain has TRBV20-1 and TRBJ2-1; 8 positions match TRBD2. After removal of 0 bases from V and 5 bases from J, the junction contained 9 bases not matched to a gene. This CDR3 is built from 16 residues. Germline V CDR1 and CDR2: DFQATT, SNEGSKA (reference sequence).

The gene calls are TRBV18 and TRBJ2-7; 9 nucleotides align to TRBD1. Germline V CDR1 and CDR2: KGHSH, LQKENI. The CDR3 is made up of 13 amino acids. J gave up 6 bases and V 4 bases, and 4 bases lay outside the gene matches. Here the CDR3 reads CASSLRQGGEQYF. The CDR3 nucleotides are TGTGCCAGCTCACTACGACAGGGGGGCGAGCAGTACTTC.

This clonotype was detected only a few times. This chain uses TRBV29-1 with TRBJ2-5, with 7 nucleotides matching TRBD1. After removal of 3 bases from V and 2 bases from J, the junction contained 6 bases not matched to a gene. The CDR3 loop spans 14 amino acids. Germline V gene sequence: CDR1 SQVTM, CDR2 ANQGSEA. CDR3 sequence: CSVDRGGGQETQYF. CDR3 coding DNA: TGCAGCGTTGATAGAGGGGGCGGTCAAGAGACCCAGTACTTC.

This clonotype was seen many times. The chain has TRBV9 and TRBJ2-7, with D maybe TRBD2 (6 bases). Germline V gives CDR1 SGDLS, CDR2 YYNGEE. The CDR3 spans 14 residues. V lost 0 bases and J lost 1, with 8 bases in between. CDR3 in amino acids: CASSVDGGSYEQYF. DNA of the CDR3: TGTGCCAGCAGCGTAGATGGGGGGTCCTACGAGCAGTACTTC.

This chain joins TRBV19 and TRBJ2-7; D could derive from TRBD1 or TRBD2 (5 bases each). This CDR3 is built from 11 residues. CDR1 is LNHDA and CDR2 is SQIVND in the germline V gene (reference sequence). The V end lost 10 bases, the J end lost 6 bases, and 13 bases lay between the germline ends. The CDR3 DNA reads as TGTGCCACGGGACCAGGAGGCGAGCAGTACTTC. Encoded protein: CATGPGGEQYF.

This clonotype was observed a handful of times. This chain links TRBV20-1 with TRBJ2-7; TRBD1 might be the D (5 bases). V lost 1 base and J lost 4, with 11 bases in between. Looked up from germline, CDR1 is DFQATT and CDR2 is SNEGSKA (reference sequence). The CDR3 contains 13 residues. The CDR3 loop reads CSARVGHKYEQYF. The CDR3 DNA sequence: TGCAGTGCTAGAGTCGGACATAAATACGAGCAGTACTTC.

The chain recombines TRBV20-1 with TRBJ2-1; 12 bases map to TRBD2. Germline lookup yields CDR1 DFQATT and CDR2 SNEGSKA (reference sequence). This CDR3 is built from 13 residues. J was trimmed by 9 bases and V by 6 bases; bases with no gene match: 6. CDR3 sequence: CSAQTSGRREQFF. CDR3 nucleotides: TGCAGTGCGCAAACTAGCGGGAGGCGTGAGCAGTTCTTC.

This clonotype has a handful of counts. The chain recombines TRBV28 with TRBJ2-1; 7 bases align to TRBD1. This CDR3 spans 16 amino acids. The ends lost 1 base at V and 6 bases at J; junction bases unmatched: 9. Germline V gene lookup returns CDR1 MDHEN and CDR2 SYDVKM. The CDR3 DNA reads as TGTGCCAGCAGTTTATCTTCCGGACAGGCCGGCAATGAGCAGTTCTTC. Its translation: CASSLSSGQAGNEQFF.

The table lists this clonotype with a few counts. This chain links TRBV24-1 with TRBJ2-3; the D gene is possibly TRBD1 (5 bases). The V gene lost 4 bases and the J gene lost 4 bases, with 20 bases spanning the gap. Germline assignment: CDR1 KGHDR and CDR2 SFDVKD. The length of the CDR3 is 17 residues. Written as DNA, the CDR3 is TGTGCCACCAGTGAACCCAGTCAGGGCAGGTCGGCAGATACGCAGTATTTT. Amino acid sequence: CATSEPSQGRSADTQYF.

This clonotype was seen a few times. The chain has TRBV20-1 and TRBJ2-3; 12 bases line up with TRBD2. The CDR3 consists of 16 residues. Germline loops: CDR1 DFQATT, CDR2 SNEGSKA (reference sequence). V gave up 4 bases and J gave up 6 bases; unmatched junction bases: 11. Here the CDR3 reads CSANPVTSGSDDTQYF. For the CDR3, the DNA is TGCAGTGCTAACCCGGTGACTAGCGGGAGCGATGATACGCAGTATTTT.

This clonotype was counted at least ten times. This sequence joins TRBV5-1 and TRBJ2-7, with 8 bases identical to TRBD2. In germline, CDR1 is SGHRS, CDR2 YFSETQ. Trimming at V came to 4 bases and at J to 6 bases, leaving 6 bases not matched to a gene. The CDR3 runs to 13 residues. Here the CDR3 DNA reads TGCGCCAGCAGCCAAGGACTAGCTAGCGAGCAGTACTTC. As protein: CASSQGLASEQYF.

The chain links TRBV11-1 to TRBJ2-1; 7 positions agree with TRBD2. There are 19 residues in the CDR3. CDR1 and CDR2 (germline): SGHAT, FQDESV (reference sequence). With 2 bases clipped from V and 3 bases from J, the junction kept 16 bases outside the gene matches. CDR3: CASSLSSGGSARVYNEQFF. CDR3 nucleotides: TGTGCCAGCAGCTTATCATCTGGCGGGAGCGCAAGGGTCTACAATGAGCAGTTCTTC.

The V call is TRBV4-2, the J call TRBJ1-1; D is uncertain. Trimming took 0 bases from V and 11 from J, leaving 13 bases between them. Germline CDR1 and CDR2: LGHNA and YNFKEQ. CDR3 size: 13 residues. CDR3 in DNA: TGTGCCAGCAGCCAAGATTCGGGTATTCGGGCTTTCTTT. This sequence encodes CASSQDSGIRAFF.

V and J are TRBV29-1 and TRBJ2-7, with 10 nucleotides matching TRBD1. V was clipped by 7 bases and J by 3 bases; unmatched bases: 18. Germline V CDR1 and CDR2: SQVTM, ANQGSEA. The CDR3 extends over 17 amino acids. The CDR3 region is CSDRSGTGANAYYEQYF. DNA for the CDR3: TGCAGCGACCGATCCGGGACAGGGGCCAATGCCTACTACGAGCAGTACTTC.

This clonotype occurred once. The chain couples TRBV2 to TRBJ2-1; D perhaps matches TRBD2 (6 bases). Germline V gives CDR1 SNHLY, CDR2 FYNNEI. The V end was cut by 8 bases, the J end by 7 bases, with 9 bases between. CDR3 size: 11 residues. The CDR3 DNA reads as TGTGCCAGCGGCGGACTAAATGAGCAGTTCTTC. Translating it yields CASGGLNEQFF.

The chain carries TRBV3-1 and TRBJ2-7; 7 bases match TRBD1. In germline, CDR1 is LGHDT, CDR2 YNNKEL (reference sequence). Trimming took 5 bases from V and 0 from J; bases not matched to a gene: 7. This CDR3 has 15 amino acids. CDR3 DNA: TGTGCCAGCAGCAGAATGGGACAGAGCTCCTACGAGCAGTACTTC. This encodes CASSRMGQSSYEQYF.

This clonotype was counted only a few times. This rearrangement joins TRBV7-2 to TRBJ2-3; weak D call: TRBD1 (5 bases). Germline V gene data show CDR1 as SGHTA and CDR2 as FQGNSA. Trimming cost V 1 base and J 2 bases, with 13 bases left between them. The CDR3 consists of 16 residues. The CDR3 spells CASSLEGDAYTDTQYF. CDR3 bases: TGTGCCAGCAGCTTAGAAGGGGATGCATACACAGATACGCAGTATTTT.

Only a few counts were recorded for this clonotype. The gene calls are TRBV6-2 or TRBV6-3 and TRBJ2-2; 10 bases are a match to TRBD2. The CDR3 is 17 residues long. With V trimmed by 4 bases and J by 1 base, 6 bases remained unmatched. Germline-derived CDR1 and CDR2 are MNHEY and SVGEGT. The CDR3 spells CASSSRLAGGNTGELFF. CDR3 sequence (DNA): TGTGCCAGCAGTTCCCGATTAGCGGGGGGGAACACCGGGGAGCTGTTTTTT.

This clonotype was counted a few times. This sequence joins TRBV4-3 and TRBJ2-1; TRBD2 aligns across 9 bases. J gave up 8 bases and V 0 bases, and 5 bases lay outside the gene matches. The germline V gene encodes CDR1 LGHNA and CDR2 YSLEER. The CDR3 sequence is 15 residues long. The chain's CDR3 is CASSQDQLAGYEQFF. The CDR3 nucleotides are TGCGCCAGCAGCCAAGATCAGCTAGCGGGATATGAGCAGTTCTTC.

There are a few counts of this clonotype. This chain uses TRBV6-1 with TRBJ2-1, with 7 bases aligning to TRBD2. Germline CDR1 is MNHNS and CDR2 is SASEGT. V lost 6 bases and J lost 3; bases outside the gene matches: 17. The length of the CDR3 is 18 residues. The CDR3 DNA sequence: TGTGCCAGCAGCCCCAAACGCGGGGTGGGGGGGATCTACAATGAGCAGTTCTTC. It is translated as CASSPKRGVGGIYNEQFF.

The CDR3 region is CASISMPGTGDSGYTF. In DNA form, the CDR3 reads TGCGCCAGCATCTCGATGCCCGGGACGGGGGATAGTGGCTACACCTTC. The chain recombines TRBV4-1 with TRBJ1-2; D is perhaps TRBD1 (5 bases). Deletions cut 7 bases from V and 7 bases from J, with 25 bases between. Germline CDR1 MGHRA, CDR2 YSYEKL. The CDR3 is 16 amino acids.

This clonotype was seen a handful of times. This chain joins TRBV20-1 and TRBJ1-2; D is undetermined. V was clipped by 3 bases and J by 2 bases, with 7 bases between them. Germline loops: CDR1 DFQATT, CDR2 SNEGSKA (reference sequence). The CDR3 totals 12 residues. The chain's CDR3 is CSARGENYGYTF. DNA for the CDR3: TGCAGTGCTAGGGGAGAGAACTATGGCTACACCTTC.

The table lists this clonotype with a few counts. The chain is built from TRBV6-2 or TRBV6-3 and TRBJ2-3; no definite D call. The V gene lost 4 bases and the J gene lost 0 bases, with 11 bases spanning the gap. This CDR3 region has 15 residues. CDR1 and CDR2 (germline): MNHEY, SVGEGT. CDR3: CASSSKGISTDTQYF. CDR3 DNA: TGTGCCAGCAGTTCGAAGGGCATCAGCACAGATACGCAGTATTTT.

This clonotype was counted only a few times. This chain connects TRBV12-3 or TRBV12-4 to TRBJ2-5, with 10 bases matching TRBD1. CDR3 length: 15 amino acids. J gave up 0 bases and V 7 bases, and 5 bases lay outside the gene matches. CDR3 bases: TGTGCCAGCAATAGACAGGGGGCGTACCAAGAGACCCAGTACTTC. This gives the protein CASNRQGAYQETQYF.

The V gene is TRBV6-2 or TRBV6-3, the J gene TRBJ2-3; D gene ambiguous. The V gene's germline CDR1 is MNHEY and CDR2 SVGEGT. The length of the CDR3 is 14 residues. The V gene lost 0 bases and the J gene lost 5 bases, with 9 bases spanning the gap. As DNA, the CDR3 is TGTGCCAGCAGTTACTCCGCTCTGATAGATACGCAGTATTTT. Its protein is CASSYSALIDTQYF.

This chain links TRBV27 with TRBJ2-2, with 7 positions matching TRBD1. The trim removed 5 bases at V and 6 bases at J, leaving 6 bases unmatched. The CDR3 covers 14 residues. CDR1 and CDR2 from the germline V gene are MNHEY and SMNVEV (reference sequence). CDR3 region: CASSPTGMPGELFF. In DNA, the CDR3 is TGTGCCAGCAGTCCGACAGGGATGCCCGGGGAGCTGTTTTTT.

This clonotype is a singleton in its sample. This chain connects TRBV28 to TRBJ2-5; 7 bases are a match to TRBD2. V dropped 6 bases and J dropped 2; count of bases not matched to a gene: 9. The CDR3 has 15 residues. Germline assignment: CDR1 MDHEN and CDR2 SYDVKM. The CDR3 region has the DNA TGTGCCAGCAGACACGGGAGTAGCGGGCAAGAGACCCAGTACTTC. Encoded protein: CASRHGSSGQETQYF.